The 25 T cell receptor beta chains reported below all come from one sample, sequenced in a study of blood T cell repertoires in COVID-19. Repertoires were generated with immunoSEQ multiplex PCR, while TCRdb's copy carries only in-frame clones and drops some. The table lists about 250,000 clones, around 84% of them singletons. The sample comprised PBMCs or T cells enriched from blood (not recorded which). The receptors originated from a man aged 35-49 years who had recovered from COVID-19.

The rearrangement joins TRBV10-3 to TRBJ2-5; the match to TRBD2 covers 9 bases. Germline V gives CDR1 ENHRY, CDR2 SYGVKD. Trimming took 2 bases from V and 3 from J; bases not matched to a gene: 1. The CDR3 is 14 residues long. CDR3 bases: TGTGCCATCAGTGAGCTAGCGGGAAAAGAGACCCAGTACTTC. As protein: CAISELAGKETQYF.

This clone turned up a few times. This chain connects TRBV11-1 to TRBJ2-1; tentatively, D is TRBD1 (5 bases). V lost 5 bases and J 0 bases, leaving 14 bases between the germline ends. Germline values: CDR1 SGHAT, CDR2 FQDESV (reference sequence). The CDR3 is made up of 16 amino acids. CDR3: CASSQDTLSSYNEQFF. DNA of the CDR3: TGTGCCAGCAGCCAGGACACCCTGAGCTCCTACAATGAGCAGTTCTTC.

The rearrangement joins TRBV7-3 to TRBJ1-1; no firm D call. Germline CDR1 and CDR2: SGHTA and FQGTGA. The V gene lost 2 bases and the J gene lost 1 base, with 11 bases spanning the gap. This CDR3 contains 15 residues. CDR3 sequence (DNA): TGTGCCAGCAGCTTATACGGCGGCTCGAACACTGAAGCTTTCTTT. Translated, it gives CASSLYGGSNTEAFF.

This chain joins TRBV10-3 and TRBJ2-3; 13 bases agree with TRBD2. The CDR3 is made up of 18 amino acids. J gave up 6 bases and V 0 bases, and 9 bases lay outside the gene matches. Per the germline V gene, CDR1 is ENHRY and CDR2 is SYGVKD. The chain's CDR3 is CAISESPGLAGVGDTQYF. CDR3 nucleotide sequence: TGTGCCATCAGTGAGTCTCCAGGACTAGCGGGAGTTGGTGATACGCAGTATTTT.

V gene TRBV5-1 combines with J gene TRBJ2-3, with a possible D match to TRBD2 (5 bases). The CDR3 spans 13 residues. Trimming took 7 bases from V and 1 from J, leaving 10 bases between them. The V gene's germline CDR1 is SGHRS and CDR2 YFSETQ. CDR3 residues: CASSSRRTDTQYF. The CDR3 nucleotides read TGCGCCAGCTCTAGCAGGCGCACAGATACGCAGTATTTT.

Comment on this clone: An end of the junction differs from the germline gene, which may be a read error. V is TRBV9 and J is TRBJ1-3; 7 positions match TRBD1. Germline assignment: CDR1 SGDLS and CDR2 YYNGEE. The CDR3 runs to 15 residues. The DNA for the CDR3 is TGTGCCAGCAGCGCACAGGGGTACTCTGGAAACACGATATATTTT. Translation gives CASSAQGYSGNTIYF.

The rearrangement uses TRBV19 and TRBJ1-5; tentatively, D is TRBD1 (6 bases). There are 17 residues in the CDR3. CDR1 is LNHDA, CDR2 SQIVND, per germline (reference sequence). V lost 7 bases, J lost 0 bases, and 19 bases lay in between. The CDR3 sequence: CASIGTKSWYSNQPQHF. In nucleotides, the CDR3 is TGTGCCAGTATAGGGACAAAGAGTTGGTATAGCAATCAGCCCCAGCATTTT.

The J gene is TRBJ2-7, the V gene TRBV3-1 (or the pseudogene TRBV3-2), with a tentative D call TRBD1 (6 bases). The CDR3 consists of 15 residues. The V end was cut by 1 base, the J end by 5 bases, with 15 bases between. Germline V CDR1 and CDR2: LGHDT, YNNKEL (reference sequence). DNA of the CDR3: TGTGCCAGCAGCCAAGCAGGGGTGTGGGCGCACGAGCAGTACTTC. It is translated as CASSQAGVWAHEQYF.

CDR3 loop: CASSLFQGSVEQYF. CDR3 coding DNA: TGCGCCAGCAGCTTGTTTCAGGGAAGCGTCGAGCAGTACTTC. J is TRBJ2-7 and V is TRBV5-1; a possible D gene is TRBD1 (5 bases). This CDR3 region has 14 residues. With 1 base removed from V and 6 bases from J, the gap between germline ends came to 14 bases. Germline lookup yields CDR1 SGHRS and CDR2 YFSETQ.

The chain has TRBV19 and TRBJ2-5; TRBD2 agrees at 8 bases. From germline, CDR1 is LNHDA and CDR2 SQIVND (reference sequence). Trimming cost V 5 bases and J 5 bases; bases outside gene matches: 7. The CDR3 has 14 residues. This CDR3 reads CASSGGAGEETQYF. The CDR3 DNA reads TGTGCCAGTAGTGGGGGAGCGGGGGAGGAGACCCAGTACTTC.

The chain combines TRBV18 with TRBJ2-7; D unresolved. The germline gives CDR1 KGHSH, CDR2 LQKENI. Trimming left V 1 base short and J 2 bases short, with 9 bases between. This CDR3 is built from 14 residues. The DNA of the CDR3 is TGTGCCAGCTCACCACTGAGCTCCACCTACGAGCAGTACTTC. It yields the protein CASSPLSSTYEQYF.

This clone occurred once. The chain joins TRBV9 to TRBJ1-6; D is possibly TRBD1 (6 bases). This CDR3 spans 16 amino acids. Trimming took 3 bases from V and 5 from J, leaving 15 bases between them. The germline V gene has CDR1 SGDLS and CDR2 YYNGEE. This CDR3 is CASSAEQGWNNSPLHF. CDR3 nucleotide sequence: TGTGCCAGCAGCGCCGAACAGGGTTGGAATAATTCACCCCTCCACTTT.

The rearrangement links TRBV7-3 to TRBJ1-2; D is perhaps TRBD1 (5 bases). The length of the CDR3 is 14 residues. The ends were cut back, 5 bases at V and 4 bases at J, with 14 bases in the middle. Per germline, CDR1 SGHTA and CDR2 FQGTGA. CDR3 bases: TGTGCCAGCAGCCTATGGGGAGGGGTCTATGGCTACACCTTC. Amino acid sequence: CASSLWGGVYGYTF.

The CDR3 is CASGRDTASGSPLHF. CDR3 bases: TGCGCCAGCGGACGGGACACTGCTTCGGGTTCACCCCTCCACTTT. The chain links TRBV5-1 to TRBJ1-6; D might be TRBD1 (6 bases). CDR1 is SGHRS, CDR2 YFSETQ, per germline. The ends were cut back, 7 bases at V and 9 bases at J, with 20 bases in the middle. CDR3 length: 15 residues.

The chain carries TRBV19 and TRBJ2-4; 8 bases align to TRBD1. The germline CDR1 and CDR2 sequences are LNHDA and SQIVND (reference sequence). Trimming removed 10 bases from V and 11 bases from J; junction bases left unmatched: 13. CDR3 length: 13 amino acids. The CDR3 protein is CATERTGPGVQYF. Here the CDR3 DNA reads TGTGCCACCGAAAGGACAGGGCCGGGGGTTCAGTACTTC.

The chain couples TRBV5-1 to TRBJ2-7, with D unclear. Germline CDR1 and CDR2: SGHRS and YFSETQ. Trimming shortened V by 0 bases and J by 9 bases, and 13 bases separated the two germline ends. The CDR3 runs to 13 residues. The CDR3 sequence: CASSLADGTGQYF. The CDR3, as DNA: TGCGCCAGCAGCTTGGCAGACGGTACGGGGCAGTACTTC. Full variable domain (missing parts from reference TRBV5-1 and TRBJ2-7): KAGVTQTPRYLIKTRGQQVTLSCSPISGHRSVSWYQQTPGQGLQFLFEYFSETQRNKGNFPGRFSGRQFSNSRSEMNVSTLELGDSALYLCASSLADGTGQYFGPGTRLTVT.

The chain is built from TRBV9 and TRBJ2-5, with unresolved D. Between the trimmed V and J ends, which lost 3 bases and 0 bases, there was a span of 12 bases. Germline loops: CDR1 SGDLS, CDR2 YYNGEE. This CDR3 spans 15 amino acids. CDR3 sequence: CASSAARSDQETQYF. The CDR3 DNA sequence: TGTGCCAGCAGCGCGGCGCGGTCGGACCAAGAGACCCAGTACTTC.

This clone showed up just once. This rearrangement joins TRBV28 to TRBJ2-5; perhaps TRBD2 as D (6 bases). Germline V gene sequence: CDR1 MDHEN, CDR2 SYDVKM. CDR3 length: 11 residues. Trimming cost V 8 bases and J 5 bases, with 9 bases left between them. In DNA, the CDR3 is TGTGCCAGCGGTCGGGGGGAGACCCAGTACTTC. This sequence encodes CASGRGETQYF.

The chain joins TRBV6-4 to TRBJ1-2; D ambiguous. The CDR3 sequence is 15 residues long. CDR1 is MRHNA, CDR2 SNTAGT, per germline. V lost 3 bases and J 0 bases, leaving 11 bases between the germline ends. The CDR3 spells CASSDQASSNYGYTF. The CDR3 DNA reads TGTGCCAGCAGTGATCAGGCTTCCTCTAACTATGGCTACACCTTC.

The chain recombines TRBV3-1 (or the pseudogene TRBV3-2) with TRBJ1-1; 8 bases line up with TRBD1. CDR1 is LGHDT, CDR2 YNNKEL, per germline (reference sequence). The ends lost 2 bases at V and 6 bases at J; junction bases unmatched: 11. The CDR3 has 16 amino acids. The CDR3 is CASSQWARGQFAEAFF. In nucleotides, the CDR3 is TGTGCCAGCAGCCAATGGGCCAGGGGGCAATTTGCTGAAGCTTTCTTT.

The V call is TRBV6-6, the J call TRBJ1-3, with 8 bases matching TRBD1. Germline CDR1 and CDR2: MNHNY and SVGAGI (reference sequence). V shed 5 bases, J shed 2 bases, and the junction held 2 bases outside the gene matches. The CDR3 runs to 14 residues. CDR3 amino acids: CASSQGAPGNTIYF. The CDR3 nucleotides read TGTGCCAGCAGTCAGGGGGCGCCTGGAAACACCATATATTTT.

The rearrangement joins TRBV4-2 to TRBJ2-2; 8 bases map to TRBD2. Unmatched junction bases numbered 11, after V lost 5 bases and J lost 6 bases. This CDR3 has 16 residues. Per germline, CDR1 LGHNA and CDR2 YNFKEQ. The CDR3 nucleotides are TGTGCCAGCAGCTCGGACGGGACTAGGTCCGCCGGGGAGCTGTTTTTT. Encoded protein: CASSSDGTRSAGELFF.

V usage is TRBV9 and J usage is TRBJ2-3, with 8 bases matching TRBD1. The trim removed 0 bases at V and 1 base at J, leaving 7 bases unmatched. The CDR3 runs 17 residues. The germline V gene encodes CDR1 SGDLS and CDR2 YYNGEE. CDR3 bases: TGTGCCAGCAGCGTAGCTAACCAGGGGGCAGGCACAGATACGCAGTATTTT. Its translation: CASSVANQGAGTDTQYF. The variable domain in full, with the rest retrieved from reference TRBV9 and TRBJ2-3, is DSGVTQTPKHLITATGQRVTLRCSPRSGDLSVYWYQQSLDQGLQFLIQYYNGEERAKGNILERFSAQQFPDLHSELNLSSLELGDSALYFCASSVANQGAGTDTQYFGPGTRLTVL.

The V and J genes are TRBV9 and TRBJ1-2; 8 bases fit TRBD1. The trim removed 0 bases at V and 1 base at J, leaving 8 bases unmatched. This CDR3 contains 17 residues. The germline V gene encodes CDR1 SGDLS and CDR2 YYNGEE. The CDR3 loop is CASSVAPQTGVNYGYTF. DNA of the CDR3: TGTGCCAGCAGCGTAGCCCCTCAGACAGGGGTTAACTATGGCTACACCTTC. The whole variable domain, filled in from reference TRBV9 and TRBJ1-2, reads DSGVTQTPKHLITATGQRVTLRCSPRSGDLSVYWYQQSLDQGLQFLIQYYNGEERAKGNILERFSAQQFPDLHSELNLSSLELGDSALYFCASSVAPQTGVNYGYTFGSGTRLTVV.

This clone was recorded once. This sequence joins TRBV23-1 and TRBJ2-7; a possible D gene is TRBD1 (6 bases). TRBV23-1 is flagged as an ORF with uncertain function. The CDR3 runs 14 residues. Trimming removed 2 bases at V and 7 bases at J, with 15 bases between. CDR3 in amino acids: CASSQGGARREQYF. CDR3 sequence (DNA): TGCGCCAGCAGTCAAGGGGGCGCAAGGAGGGAGCAGTACTTC.